Presented here are 32 T cell receptor beta chains from one specimen sequenced in a study of patients and donors after allogeneic stem cell transplantation. TCRdb called the RT-PCR reads again in MiXCR, with one record for every CDR3 protein. The table includes some 880,000 distinct CDR3 sequences, over 15% detected once. The sample consisted of blood, either unsorted or a sorted T cell fraction (not recorded which). The receptors were sampled from a human donor who was either an allogeneic HSCT recipient or a stem cell or donor lymphocyte infusion donor (not recorded which). It is not recorded whose cells these are; they may come from a transplant donor.

The V call is TRBV19, the J call TRBJ2-2, with D possibly being TRBD1 (7 bases). The V end lost 10 bases, the J end lost 4 bases, and 22 bases lay between the germline ends. The CDR3 spans 16 residues. CDR1 and CDR2 from the germline V gene are LNHDA and SQIVND (reference sequence). The CDR3 is CATEGDQTGTTGELFF. The CDR3 nucleotides are TGTGCCACGGAGGGCGACCAGACAGGGACCACCGGGGAGCTGTTTTTT.

The V and J genes are TRBV12-3 or TRBV12-4 and TRBJ1-1, with a tentative D call TRBD1 (5 bases). Trimming pared 6 bases from V and 3 bases from J, leaving 14 bases between. This CDR3 region has 14 residues. The CDR3 DNA follows: TGTGCCAGCAGATCCCGGGGGGGGTACACTGAAGCTTTCTTT. Its protein is CASRSRGGYTEAFF.

This clonotype has more than one count but fewer than ten. The chain recombines TRBV19 with TRBJ2-1; tentatively, D is TRBD1 (6 bases). CDR3 length: 15 residues. Trimming took 3 bases from V and 2 from J, leaving 11 bases between them. Germline V gives CDR1 LNHDA, CDR2 SQIVND (reference sequence). The chain's CDR3 is CASSITRDTYNEQFF. The CDR3 nucleotides read TGTGCCAGTAGTATTACCCGGGACACCTACAATGAGCAGTTCTTC.

This clonotype was counted many times. J is TRBJ1-5 and V is TRBV29-1; 8 bases fit TRBD1. The trim removed 7 bases at V and 3 bases at J, leaving 5 bases unmatched. The CDR3 totals 13 residues. CDR1 and CDR2 (germline): SQVTM, ANQGSEA. The CDR3 is CSGSTGDNQPQHF. The CDR3 DNA sequence: TGCAGCGGATCGACAGGGGACAATCAGCCCCAGCATTTT.

This clonotype was recorded a few times. V and J are TRBV6-1 and TRBJ1-5, with D possibly matching TRBD1 (6 bases). CDR1 is MNHNS and CDR2 is SASEGT in the germline V gene. The CDR3 loop spans 14 amino acids. Trimming took off 1 base at V and 7 bases at J, with 11 bases between the two ends. CDR3 DNA sequence: TGTGCCAGCAGTGAAGGAGGGGGGGGCCAGCCCCAGCATTTT. It specifies CASSEGGGGQPQHF.

The chain recombines TRBV11-1 with TRBJ2-3, with 11 bases fitting TRBD2. CDR1 and CDR2 from the germline V gene are SGHAT and FQDESV (reference sequence). The CDR3 runs 19 residues. V was clipped by 6 bases and J by 0 bases; unmatched bases: 14. In nucleotides, the CDR3 is TGTGCCAGCAGTTCTACTAGCGGGAGCCCAACGACTAGCACAGATACGCAGTATTTT. It translates to CASSSTSGSPTTSTDTQYF.

A few counts support this clonotype. V usage is TRBV12-3 or TRBV12-4 and J usage is TRBJ2-7; 11 bases align to TRBD2. This CDR3 is built from 17 residues. V was clipped by 5 bases and J by 5 bases; unmatched bases: 14. The CDR3 bases are TGTGCCAGCAGTCCTACCCTAACTAGCGGGAGAAGGAACGAGCAGTACTTC. Translated, it gives CASSPTLTSGRRNEQYF.

This clonotype came up a few times. As DNA, the CDR3 is TGTGCCAGCAGTTTATGGGGCAGGGGGCAACGAGGCTATGGCTACACCTTC. It translates to CASSLWGRGQRGYGYTF. The V and J genes are TRBV12-3 or TRBV12-4 and TRBJ1-2, with TRBD1 matching over 8 bases. The CDR3 loop spans 17 amino acids. V was clipped by 2 bases and J by 4 bases; unmatched bases: 12.

This clonotype was observed a handful of times. The CDR3 region has the DNA TGTGCCAGCTTCGCCCTGGGGCATGGCTACACCTTC. Protein sequence: CASFALGHGYTF. The chain carries TRBV27 and TRBJ1-2, with D perhaps matching TRBD1 (5 bases). V lost 8 bases to trimming and J lost 6 bases, with 13 bases between them. CDR1 MNHEY and CDR2 SMNVEV come from the germline V gene (reference sequence). This CDR3 has 12 amino acids.

This clonotype was detected a few times. The chain is built from TRBV2 and TRBJ1-2; the D is unclear. Germline CDR1 reads SNHLY; CDR2 reads FYNNEI. The CDR3 length is 13 residues. V was pared by 3 bases and J by 4 bases, with 9 bases between. The CDR3 bases are TGTGCCAGCAGTGACATGCGGGGCTATGGCTACACCTTC. This translates into CASSDMRGYGYTF.

This chain's CDR3 is CASSGMDGVTDTQYF. The CDR3 nucleotides are TGTGCCAGCAGCGGGATGGACGGAGTCACAGATACGCAGTATTTT. The rearrangement links TRBV9 to TRBJ2-3; D is unresolved. The CDR3 spans 15 residues. CDR1 is SGDLS, CDR2 YYNGEE, per germline. Deletions cut 3 bases from V and 2 bases from J, with 13 bases between.

This clonotype was detected a few times. The V and J genes are TRBV6-5 and TRBJ1-4, with D maybe TRBD1 (6 bases). CDR1 MNHEY and CDR2 SVGAGI come from the germline V gene. Trimming removed 0 bases at V and 8 bases at J, with 13 bases between. There are 15 residues in the CDR3. The CDR3 loop reads CASSYSAKGGEKLFF. The CDR3 DNA sequence: TGTGCCAGCAGTTACTCGGCGAAGGGGGGCGAAAAACTGTTTTTT.

This clonotype showed up just a few times. The V and J genes are TRBV12-3 or TRBV12-4 and TRBJ2-1, with 9 bases aligning to TRBD1. CDR3 length: 16 amino acids. V shed 5 bases and J 7 bases; nucleotides not matched to a gene: 12. CDR3 protein: CASSTHRGRKENEQFF. The CDR3 DNA follows: TGTGCCAGCAGTACTCACAGGGGGCGCAAGGAAAATGAGCAGTTCTTC.

Many counts were recorded for this clonotype. The rearrangement links TRBV29-1 to TRBJ1-3, with a weak D call TRBD1 (6 bases). CDR1 and CDR2 (germline): SQVTM, ANQGSEA. V was cut by 8 bases and J by 4 bases, with 15 bases left in between. CDR3 size: 13 residues. The CDR3 DNA is TGCAGCATAAAGGGGGAAGCCGGAAACACCATATATTTT. Encoded protein: CSIKGEAGNTIYF. Variable domain in full (rest from reference TRBV29-1 and TRBJ1-3): SAVISQKPSRDICQRGTSLTIQCQVDSQVTMMFWYRQQPGQSLTLIATANQGSEATYESGFVIDKFPISRPNLTFSTLTVSNMSPEDSSIYLCSIKGEAGNTIYFGEGSWLTVV.

V usage is TRBV2 and J usage is TRBJ2-1; TRBD2 matches at 11 bases. The germline gives CDR1 SNHLY, CDR2 FYNNEI. The CDR3 runs 15 residues. The trim removed 4 bases at V and 6 bases at J, leaving 5 bases unmatched. CDR3 amino acids: CASSALLAGGNEQFF. The CDR3 DNA is TGTGCCAGCAGTGCCCTGCTAGCGGGGGGCAATGAGCAGTTCTTC. Drawing the rest from reference TRBV2 and TRBJ2-1, the complete variable domain is EPEVTQTPSHQVTQMGQEVILRCVPISNHLYFYWYRQILGQKVEFLVSFYNNEISEKSEIFDDQFSVERPDGSNFTLKIRSTKLEDSAMYFCASSALLAGGNEQFFGPGTRLTVL.

This clonotype was seen more than once but under ten times. The chain links TRBV15 to TRBJ1-1; no clear D gene. Deletions cut 0 bases from V and 5 bases from J, with 7 bases between. CDR3 length equals 13 residues. Per the germline V gene, CDR1 is LNHNV and CDR2 is YYDKDF (reference sequence). The CDR3 sequence: CATSRDFETEAFF. The DNA for the CDR3 is TGTGCCACCAGCAGAGATTTTGAGACTGAAGCTTTCTTT.

The rearrangement links TRBV24-1 to TRBJ1-5, with D maybe TRBD1 (5 bases). The CDR3 is 14 amino acids. Germline assignment: CDR1 KGHDR and CDR2 SFDVKD. V dropped 6 bases and J dropped 3 bases, with 11 bases sitting between them. The CDR3: CATSPGGLNQPQHF. The CDR3 region has the DNA TGTGCCACCAGTCCGGGGGGACTCAATCAGCCCCAGCATTTT.

The rearrangement uses TRBV7-3 and TRBJ2-2; 14 positions agree with TRBD2. The CDR3 has 17 amino acids. Germline V gives CDR1 SGHTA, CDR2 FQGTGA. V shed 3 bases and J 5 bases; nucleotides not matched to a gene: 5. The CDR3 nucleotides are TGTGCCAGCAGCTTGGGACTAGCGGGAGTCGGGACCGGGGAGCTGTTTTTT. It encodes CASSLGLAGVGTGELFF.

This chain joins TRBV20-1 and TRBJ2-7; TRBD2 matches at 9 bases. The CDR3 has 14 residues. The ends lost 3 bases at V and 6 bases at J; junction bases unmatched: 9. CDR1 DFQATT and CDR2 SNEGSKA come from the germline V gene (reference sequence). The CDR3 DNA is TGCAGTGCTAGGAGGATGGGCGGGAGGGGCGAGCAGTACTTC. As protein: CSARRMGGRGEQYF.

The chain joins TRBV5-1 to TRBJ2-7; 10 bases are shared with TRBD2. The CDR3 is made up of 15 amino acids. The J segment lost 3 bases and the V segment lost 5 bases, leaving 8 bases of the junction unmatched. Germline CDR1 is SGHRS and CDR2 is YFSETQ. CDR3 region: CASSFRTSGSYEQYF. CDR3 nucleotide sequence: TGCGCCAGCAGTTTCCGGACTAGCGGAAGCTACGAGCAGTACTTC.

This clonotype came up a few times. The CDR3 sequence: CSAREPTSFLEQFF. CDR3 DNA sequence: TGCAGTGCTAGAGAGCCCACTAGTTTCCTTGAGCAGTTCTTC. The chain couples TRBV20-1 to TRBJ2-1, with TRBD2 as a possible D gene (5 bases). Trimming shortened V by 0 bases and J by 9 bases, and 15 bases separated the two germline ends. The CDR3 is 14 residues long. Germline V gene lookup returns CDR1 DFQATT and CDR2 SNEGSKA (reference sequence).

This clonotype was observed a handful of times. The CDR3, as DNA: TGTGCCAGCGTGATGGGGGGCAATGGGGACACTGAAGCTTTCTTT. Translating gives CASVMGGNGDTEAFF. This chain joins TRBV5-5 and TRBJ1-1; tentatively, D is TRBD1 (6 bases). CDR1 is SGHKS and CDR2 is YYEKEE in the germline V gene (reference sequence). The CDR3 loop spans 15 amino acids. The V end was cut by 7 bases, the J end by 3 bases, with 19 bases between.

In this sample, this clonotype turned up a few times. The V call is TRBV7-9, the J call TRBJ2-1, with D unclear. CDR1 is SEHNR and CDR2 is FQNEAQ in the germline V gene (reference sequence). The V end was cut by 2 bases, the J end by 0 bases, with 8 bases between. The CDR3 has 15 residues. CDR3: CASSLLNSSYNEQFF. The DNA of the CDR3 is TGTGCCAGCAGCTTACTAAATAGCTCCTACAATGAGCAGTTCTTC.

The table lists this clonotype with a few counts. This chain links TRBV12-3 or TRBV12-4 with TRBJ1-2, with 10 nucleotides matching TRBD1. V was pared by 6 bases and J by 8 bases, with 6 bases of the junction left unmatched. There are 13 residues in the CDR3. CDR3 nucleotides: TGTGCCAGCAGGCGGGGGACAGGGGCCGGCTACACCTTC. Protein sequence: CASRRGTGAGYTF.

This clonotype was seen more than once but under ten times. The genes are TRBV27 and TRBJ1-2; D possibly corresponds to TRBD1 (5 bases). V was clipped by 1 base and J by 3 bases, with 21 bases between them. There are 18 residues in the CDR3. CDR1 is MNHEY, CDR2 SMNVEV, per germline (reference sequence). CDR3 nucleotide sequence: TGTGCCAGCAGTTTATTTGGGGCAGGGACCTTCTTATACTATGGCTACACCTTC. Amino acid sequence: CASSLFGAGTFLYYGYTF.

This clonotype was recorded a few times. The J gene is TRBJ2-7, the V gene TRBV5-1; 10 bases are shared with TRBD2. This CDR3 is 14 amino acids long. The trim removed 2 bases at V and 7 bases at J, leaving 6 bases unmatched. Germline V gives CDR1 SGHRS, CDR2 YFSETQ. The chain's CDR3 is CASSFSGRGQEQYF. CDR3 bases: TGCGCCAGCAGCTTCAGCGGGAGGGGGCAAGAGCAGTACTTC.

The rearrangement joins TRBV29-1 to TRBJ2-2; D ambiguous. V shed 7 bases and J shed 1 base, with 13 bases lying between them. The CDR3 has 14 residues. The germline CDR1 and CDR2 sequences are SQVTM and ANQGSEA. The DNA for the CDR3 is TGCAGCGCCGAAGGAACAGTGAACACCGGGGAGCTGTTTTTT. Its translation is CSAEGTVNTGELFF.

This clonotype was counted between two and nine times. The chain employs TRBV27 and TRBJ2-1; D perhaps matches TRBD1 (5 bases). The CDR3 consists of 14 residues. Germline lookup yields CDR1 MNHEY and CDR2 SMNVEV (reference sequence). V was shortened by 3 bases and J by 4 bases, with 10 bases between the two germline ends. Written as DNA, the CDR3 is TGTGCCAGCAGTTTTAAAGGGGTGTACAATGAGCAGTTCTTC. It encodes CASSFKGVYNEQFF.

This rearrangement joins TRBV5-1 to TRBJ1-1; D is unclear. The CDR3 has 13 residues. Trimming removed 5 bases from V and 2 bases from J, with 10 bases in between. Per the germline V gene, CDR1 is SGHRS and CDR2 is YFSETQ. The CDR3 reads CASSIEYNTEAFF. The CDR3 DNA reads TGCGCCAGCAGTATTGAATATAACACTGAAGCTTTCTTT.

The V gene is TRBV9, the J gene TRBJ1-3; no definite D call. The CDR3 has 16 residues. From germline, CDR1 is SGDLS and CDR2 YYNGEE. V gave up 0 bases and J gave up 0 bases, with 10 bases separating them. The CDR3 nucleotides are TGTGCCAGCAGCGTAGCAGAAGGGCTCTCTGGAAACACCATATATTTT. Amino acids: CASSVAEGLSGNTIYF.

The chain links TRBV10-3 to TRBJ2-5; 9 bases line up with TRBD2. This CDR3 comprises 16 residues. Germline values: CDR1 ENHRY, CDR2 SYGVKD. The J segment lost 8 bases and the V segment lost 6 bases, leaving 16 bases of the junction unmatched. The CDR3 coding sequence is TGTGCCATCAGGACCACTCTAGCGGGGAGGAATGACACCCAGTACTTC. It codes for CAIRTTLAGRNDTQYF.

This clonotype was detected a few times. The V call is TRBV20-1, the J call TRBJ1-2; 7 bases match TRBD1. The CDR3 is 13 amino acids. CDR1 is DFQATT and CDR2 is SNEGSKA in the germline V gene (reference sequence). Germline trimming cut 6 bases from V and 6 bases from J; bases unmatched to any gene: 10. CDR3 region: CSAGGGTTHGYTF. CDR3 DNA: TGCAGTGCCGGAGGGGGCACGACCCATGGCTACACCTTC.